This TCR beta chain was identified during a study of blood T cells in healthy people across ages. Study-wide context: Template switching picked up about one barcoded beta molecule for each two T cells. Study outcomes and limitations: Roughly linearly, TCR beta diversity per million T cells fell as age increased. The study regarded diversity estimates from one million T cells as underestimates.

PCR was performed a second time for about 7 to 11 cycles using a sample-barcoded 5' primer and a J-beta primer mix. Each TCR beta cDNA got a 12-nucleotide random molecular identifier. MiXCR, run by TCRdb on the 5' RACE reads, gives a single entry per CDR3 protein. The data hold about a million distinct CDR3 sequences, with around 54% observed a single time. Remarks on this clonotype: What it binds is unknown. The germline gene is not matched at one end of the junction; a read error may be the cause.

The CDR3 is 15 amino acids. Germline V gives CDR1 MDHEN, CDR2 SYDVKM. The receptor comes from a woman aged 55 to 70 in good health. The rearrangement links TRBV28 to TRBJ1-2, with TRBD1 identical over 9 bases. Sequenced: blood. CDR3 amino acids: CASRPTGGVRYGYTF. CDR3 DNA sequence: TGTGCCAGCAGGCCTACAGGGGGCGTTCGGTATGGCTACACTTTC.